Detailed here is one T cell receptor (beta chain). The CDR3 has 15 amino acids. Germline values: CDR1 SGDLS, CDR2 YYNGEE. With 4 bases clipped from V and 5 bases from J, the junction kept 10 bases outside the gene matches. This specimen comes from a study of OX40 agonist ivuxolimab in advanced cancers. The wider study: Patients received intravenous ivuxolimab every 2 weeks at 0.01 to 10 mg/kg. Partial responses occurred in three patients (one hepatocellular carcinoma, two cutaneous melanoma). Checkpoint inhibitors had been given previously to 40% of patients. Patients were approximately 80% male with ages about 20 to 79, mean approximately 58.

The table came from immunoSEQ multiplex PCR; TCRdb's copy has only in-frame clones and leaves some out. The sample contains 25,000 to 40,000 clones, over 65% of which appear only once. The sequenced sample was CD4+ or CD8+ T cells sorted from blood, obtained in a trial of the OX40 agonist ivuxolimab. The chain combines TRBV9 with TRBJ2-5; 8 bases are a match to TRBD2. This TCR came from an adult with an advanced solid tumor such as melanoma, head and neck, liver or kidney cancer. This CDR3 is CASSSATGGRETQYF. CDR3 DNA sequence: TGTGCCAGCAGCTCAGCTACGGGGGGGCGGGAGACCCAGTACTTC.